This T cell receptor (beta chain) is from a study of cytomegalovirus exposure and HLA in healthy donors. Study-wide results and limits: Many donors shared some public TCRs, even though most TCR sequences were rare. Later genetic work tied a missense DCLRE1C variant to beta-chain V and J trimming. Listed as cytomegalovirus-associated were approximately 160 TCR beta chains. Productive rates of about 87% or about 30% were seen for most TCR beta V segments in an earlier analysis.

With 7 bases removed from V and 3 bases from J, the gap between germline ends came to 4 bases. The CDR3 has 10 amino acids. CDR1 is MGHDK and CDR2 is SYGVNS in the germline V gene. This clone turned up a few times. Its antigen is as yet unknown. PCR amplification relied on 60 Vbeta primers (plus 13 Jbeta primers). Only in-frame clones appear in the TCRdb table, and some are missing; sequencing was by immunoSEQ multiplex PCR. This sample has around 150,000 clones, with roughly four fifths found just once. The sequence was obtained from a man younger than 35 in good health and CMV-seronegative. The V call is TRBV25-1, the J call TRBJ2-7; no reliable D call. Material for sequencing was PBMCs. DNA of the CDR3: TGTGCCAGCAATAGCTACGAGCAGTACTTC. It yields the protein CASNSYEQYF.